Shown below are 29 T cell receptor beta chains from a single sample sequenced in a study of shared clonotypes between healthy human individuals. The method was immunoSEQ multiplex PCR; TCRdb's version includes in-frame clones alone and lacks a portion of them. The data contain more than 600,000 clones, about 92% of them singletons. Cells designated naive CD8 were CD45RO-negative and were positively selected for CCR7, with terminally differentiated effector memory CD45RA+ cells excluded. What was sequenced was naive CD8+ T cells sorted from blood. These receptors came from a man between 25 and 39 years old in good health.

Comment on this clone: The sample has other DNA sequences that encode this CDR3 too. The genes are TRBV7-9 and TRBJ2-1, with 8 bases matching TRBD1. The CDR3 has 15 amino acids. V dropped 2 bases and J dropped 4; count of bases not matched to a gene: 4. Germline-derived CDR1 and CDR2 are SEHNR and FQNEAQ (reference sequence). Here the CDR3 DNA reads TGTGCCAGCAGCTTACCAGGGGGCAGTTACAATGAGCAGTTCTTC. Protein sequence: CASSLPGGSYNEQFF. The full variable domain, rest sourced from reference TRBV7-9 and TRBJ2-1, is DTGVSQNPRHKITKRGQNVTFRCDPISEHNRLYWYRQTLGQGPEFLTYFQNEAQLEKSRLLSDRFSAERPKGSFSTLEIQRTEQGDSAMYLCASSLPGGSYNEQFFGPGTRLTVL.

CDR3 sequence (DNA): TGTGCCACCAGCCCCGTGGGTCCCGGGGAGCTGTTTTTT. As protein: CATSPVGPGELFF. V and J are TRBV15 and TRBJ2-2; D gene uncertain. V was shortened by 5 bases and J by 6 bases, with 10 bases between the two germline ends. This CDR3 comprises 13 residues. The germline V gene encodes CDR1 LNHNV and CDR2 YYDKDF (reference sequence).

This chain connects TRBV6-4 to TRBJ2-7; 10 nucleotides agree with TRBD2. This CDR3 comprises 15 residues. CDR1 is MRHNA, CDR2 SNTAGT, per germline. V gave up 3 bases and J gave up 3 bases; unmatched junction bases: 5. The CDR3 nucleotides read TGTGCCAGCAGTGAAGACTCTAGCGGGAGCTACGAGCAGTACTTC. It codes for CASSEDSSGSYEQYF.

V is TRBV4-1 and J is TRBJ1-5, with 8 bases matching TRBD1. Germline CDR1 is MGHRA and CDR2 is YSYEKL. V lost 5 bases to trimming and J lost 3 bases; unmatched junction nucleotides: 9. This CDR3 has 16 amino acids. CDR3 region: CASSDHDRGPNQPQHF. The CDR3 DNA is TGCGCCAGCAGCGACCACGACAGGGGACCCAATCAGCCCCAGCATTTT.

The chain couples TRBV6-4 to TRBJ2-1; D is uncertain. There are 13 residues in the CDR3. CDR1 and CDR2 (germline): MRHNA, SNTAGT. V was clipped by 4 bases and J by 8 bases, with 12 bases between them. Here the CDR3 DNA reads TGTGCCAGCAGTGTAGTACCCAAAGATGAGCAGTTCTTC. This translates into CASSVVPKDEQFF.

CDR3 sequence reads: CASSEPTSGEVDTQYF. DNA of the CDR3: TGTGCCAGCAGCGAGCCGACTAGCGGGGAGGTGGATACGCAGTATTTT. The chain recombines TRBV7-9 with TRBJ2-3; TRBD2 matches at 11 bases. V was pared by 5 bases and J by 6 bases, with 10 bases of the junction left unmatched. The CDR3 spans 16 residues. Germline V CDR1 and CDR2: SEHNR, FQNEAQ (reference sequence). The full variable domain, completed using reference TRBV7-9 and TRBJ2-3, is DTGVSQNPRHKITKRGQNVTFRCDPISEHNRLYWYRQTLGQGPEFLTYFQNEAQLEKSRLLSDRFSAERPKGSFSTLEIQRTEQGDSAMYLCASSEPTSGEVDTQYFGPGTRLTVL.

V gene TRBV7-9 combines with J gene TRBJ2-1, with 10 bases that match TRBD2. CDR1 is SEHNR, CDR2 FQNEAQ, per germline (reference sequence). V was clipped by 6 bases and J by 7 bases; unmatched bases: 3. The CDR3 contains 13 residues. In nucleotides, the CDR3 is TGTGCCAGCAGTCGAGCGGGGGGGAATGAGCAGTTCTTC. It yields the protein CASSRAGGNEQFF.

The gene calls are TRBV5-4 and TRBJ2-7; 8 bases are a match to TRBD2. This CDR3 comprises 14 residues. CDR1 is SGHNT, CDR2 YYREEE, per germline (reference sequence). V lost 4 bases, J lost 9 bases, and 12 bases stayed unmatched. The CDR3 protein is CASSPPDGAGVQYF. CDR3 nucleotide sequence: TGTGCCAGCAGCCCCCCGGATGGAGCGGGAGTGCAGTACTTC.

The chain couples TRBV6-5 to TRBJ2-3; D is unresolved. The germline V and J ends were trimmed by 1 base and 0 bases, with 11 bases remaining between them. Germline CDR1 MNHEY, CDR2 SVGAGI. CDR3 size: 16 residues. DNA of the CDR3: TGTGCCAGCAGTTACTTACGACAATTTAGCACAGATACGCAGTATTTT. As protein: CASSYLRQFSTDTQYF.

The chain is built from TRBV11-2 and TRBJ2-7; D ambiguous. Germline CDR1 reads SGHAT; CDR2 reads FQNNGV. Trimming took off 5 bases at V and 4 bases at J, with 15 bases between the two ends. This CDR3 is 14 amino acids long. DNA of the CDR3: TGTGCCAGCAGCACATTTGAACTTAGTTACGAGCAGTACTTC. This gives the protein CASSTFELSYEQYF.

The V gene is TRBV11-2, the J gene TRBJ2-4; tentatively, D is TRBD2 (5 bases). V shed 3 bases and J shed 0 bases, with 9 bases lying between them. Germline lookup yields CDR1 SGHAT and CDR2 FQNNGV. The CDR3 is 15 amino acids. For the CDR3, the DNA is TGTGCCAGCAGCTTTCCCGGGGAAGCCAAAAACATTCAGTACTTC. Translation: CASSFPGEAKNIQYF.

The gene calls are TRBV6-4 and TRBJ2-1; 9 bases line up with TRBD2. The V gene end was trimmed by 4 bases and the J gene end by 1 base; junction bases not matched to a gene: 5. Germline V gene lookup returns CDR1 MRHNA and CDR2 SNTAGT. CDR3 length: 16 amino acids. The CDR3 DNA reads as TGTGCCAGCAGTGCCGCGAGCGGGAGGTCCTACAATGAGCAGTTCTTC. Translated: CASSAASGRSYNEQFF.

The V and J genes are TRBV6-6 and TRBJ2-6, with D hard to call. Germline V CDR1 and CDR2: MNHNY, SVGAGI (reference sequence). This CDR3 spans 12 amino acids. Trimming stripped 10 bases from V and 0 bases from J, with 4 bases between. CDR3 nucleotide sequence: TGTGCCACCCGCTCTGGGGCCAACGTCCTGACTTTC. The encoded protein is CATRSGANVLTF.

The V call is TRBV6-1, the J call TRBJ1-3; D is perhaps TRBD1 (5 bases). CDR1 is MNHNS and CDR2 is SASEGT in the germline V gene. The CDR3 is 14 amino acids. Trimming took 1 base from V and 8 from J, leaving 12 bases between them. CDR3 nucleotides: TGTGCCAGCAGTGAAGTGGGACTTATCGACACCATATATTTT. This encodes CASSEVGLIDTIYF.

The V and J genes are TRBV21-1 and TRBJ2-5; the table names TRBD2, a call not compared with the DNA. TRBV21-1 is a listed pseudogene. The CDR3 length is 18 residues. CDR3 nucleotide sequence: TGTGCCAGCAGCCCCTCCTCCCGGGGGTCGAGGGCCCGGGAGACCCAGTACTTC. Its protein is CASSPSSRGSRARETQYF.

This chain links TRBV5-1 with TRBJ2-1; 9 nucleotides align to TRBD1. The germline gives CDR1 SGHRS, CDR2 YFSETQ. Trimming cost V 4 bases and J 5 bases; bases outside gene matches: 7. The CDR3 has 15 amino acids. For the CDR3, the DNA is TGCGCCAGCAGCCAAGACAGGGGGGCCCACAATGAGCAGTTCTTC. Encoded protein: CASSQDRGAHNEQFF.

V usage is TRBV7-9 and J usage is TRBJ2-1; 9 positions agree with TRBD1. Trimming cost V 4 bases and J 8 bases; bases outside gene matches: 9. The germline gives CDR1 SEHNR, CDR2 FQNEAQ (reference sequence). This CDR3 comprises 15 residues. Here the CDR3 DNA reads TGTGCCAGCAGCTCCCCGGGACAGGGCTTTGATGAGCAGTTCTTC. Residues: CASSSPGQGFDEQFF.

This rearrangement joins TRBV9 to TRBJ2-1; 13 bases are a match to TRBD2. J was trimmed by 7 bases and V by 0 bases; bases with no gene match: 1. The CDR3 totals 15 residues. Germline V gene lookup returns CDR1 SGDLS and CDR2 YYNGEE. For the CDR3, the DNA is TGTGCCAGCAGCGTAGAGACTAGCGGGGGGAATGAGCAGTTCTTC. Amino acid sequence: CASSVETSGGNEQFF.

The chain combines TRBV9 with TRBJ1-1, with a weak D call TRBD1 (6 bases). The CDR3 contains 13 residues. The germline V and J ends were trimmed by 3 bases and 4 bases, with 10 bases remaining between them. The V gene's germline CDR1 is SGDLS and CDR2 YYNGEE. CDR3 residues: CASSGPDSTEAFF. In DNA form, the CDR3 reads TGTGCCAGCAGCGGACCGGACAGCACTGAAGCTTTCTTT.

For the CDR3, the DNA is TGTGCCAGCAGCCAGCTTCAGGGGACTGAAGCTTTCTTT. Encoded protein: CASSQLQGTEAFF. The rearrangement links TRBV16 to TRBJ1-1, with D possibly matching TRBD1 (6 bases). The CDR3 has 13 amino acids. The V gene lost 3 bases and the J gene lost 5 bases, with 10 bases spanning the gap. Per the germline V gene, CDR1 is KGHSY and CDR2 is FQNENV.

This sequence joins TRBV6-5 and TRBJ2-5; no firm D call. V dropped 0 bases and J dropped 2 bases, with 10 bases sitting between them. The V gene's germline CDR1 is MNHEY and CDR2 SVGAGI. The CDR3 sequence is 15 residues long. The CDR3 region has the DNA TGTGCCAGCAGTTACTCGATGTCTCAGCAAGAGACCCAGTACTTC. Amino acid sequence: CASSYSMSQQETQYF.

Written as DNA, the CDR3 is TGCGCCAGCAGCCCCCCCCGGACAGGGGATTACGGGGCCAACGTCCTGACTTTC. This gives the protein CASSPPRTGDYGANVLTF. The chain has TRBV5-1 and TRBJ2-6; TRBD1 agrees at 9 bases. Germline V gene lookup returns CDR1 SGHRS and CDR2 YFSETQ. The CDR3 is 18 amino acids. Unmatched junction bases numbered 12, after V lost 4 bases and J lost 4 bases.

CDR3 nucleotides: TGTGCCAGCTCACCGGAGTCGACAAGGGGGTACGTCTACGAGCAGTACTTC. Amino acid sequence: CASSPESTRGYVYEQYF. This sequence joins TRBV18 and TRBJ2-7; D perhaps matches TRBD1 (6 bases). Germline V gene data show CDR1 as KGHSH and CDR2 as LQKENI. Trimming shortened V by 3 bases and J by 3 bases, and 21 bases separated the two germline ends. CDR3 length: 17 residues.

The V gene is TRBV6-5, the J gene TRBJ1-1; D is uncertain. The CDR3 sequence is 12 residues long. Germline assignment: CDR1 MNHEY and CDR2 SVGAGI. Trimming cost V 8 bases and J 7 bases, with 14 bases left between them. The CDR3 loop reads CASGLGIGEAFF. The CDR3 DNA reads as TGTGCCAGCGGATTGGGAATTGGTGAAGCTTTCTTT.

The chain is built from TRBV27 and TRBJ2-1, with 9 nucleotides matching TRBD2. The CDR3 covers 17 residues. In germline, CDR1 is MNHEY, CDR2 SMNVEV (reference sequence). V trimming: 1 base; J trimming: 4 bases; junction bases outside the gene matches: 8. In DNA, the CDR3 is TGTGCCAGCAGTTTATTAAGTAGCGGGAGTGCTTACAATGAGCAGTTCTTC. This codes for CASSLLSSGSAYNEQFF.

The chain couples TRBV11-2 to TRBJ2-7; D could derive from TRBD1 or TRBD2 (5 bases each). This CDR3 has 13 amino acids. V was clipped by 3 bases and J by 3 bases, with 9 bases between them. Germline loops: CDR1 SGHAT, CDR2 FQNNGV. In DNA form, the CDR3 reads TGTGCCAGCAGCTTCGGGGCGGGCTACGAGCAGTACTTC. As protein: CASSFGAGYEQYF.

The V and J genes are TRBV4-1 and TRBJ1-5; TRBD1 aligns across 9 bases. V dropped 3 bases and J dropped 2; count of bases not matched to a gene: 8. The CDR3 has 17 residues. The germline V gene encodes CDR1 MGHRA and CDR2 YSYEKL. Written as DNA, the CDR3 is TGCGCCAGCAGCCATGAACAGGGGGCATCGGGCAATCAGCCCCAGCATTTT. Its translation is CASSHEQGASGNQPQHF.

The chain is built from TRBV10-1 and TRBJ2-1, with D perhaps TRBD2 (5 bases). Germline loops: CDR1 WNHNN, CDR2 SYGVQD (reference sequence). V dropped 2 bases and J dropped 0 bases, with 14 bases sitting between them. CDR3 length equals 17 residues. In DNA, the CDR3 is TGCGCCAGCAGTGAGATTGGGAGACCCAGCTCCTACAATGAGCAGTTCTTC. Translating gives CASSEIGRPSSYNEQFF.

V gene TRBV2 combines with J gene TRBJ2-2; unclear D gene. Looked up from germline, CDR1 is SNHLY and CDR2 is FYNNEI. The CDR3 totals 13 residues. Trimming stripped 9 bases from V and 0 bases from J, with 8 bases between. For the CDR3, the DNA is TGTGCCAGTCTCGCCCCGAACACCGGGGAGCTGTTTTTT. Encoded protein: CASLAPNTGELFF.